This T cell receptor beta chain is drawn from a study of spatial heterogeneity in lung cancer. This CDR3 comprises 13 residues. J was trimmed by 4 bases and V by 4 bases; bases with no gene match: 3. Germline values: CDR1 LGHDT, CDR2 YNNKEL (reference sequence). As regards this clonotype: The antigen remains undetermined.

Whole-study findings and limits: Tracking of tumor mutation counts was seen in expanded intratumoral alpha and beta TCR counts.

Time point: sample taken at primary tumor resection. Tumor, nontumor lung or frozen PBMC supplied whole RNA, sequenced without sorting. Every molecule of TCR cDNA had its own unique molecular identifier. TCRdb reanalysed the 5' RACE reads using MiXCR and keeps one entry per CDR3 protein. The table records about 27,000 distinct CDR3 sequences, around 7.5% of them present only once. This specimen was lung tumor tissue, taken at surgery. The J gene is TRBJ2-5, the V gene TRBV3-1; 7 nucleotides align to TRBD2. The TCR sequence derives from a male donor with early-stage non-small cell lung cancer. The CDR3: CASSPTGGETQYF. DNA of the CDR3: TGTGCCAGCAGCCCGACGGGGGGAGAGACCCAGTACTTC.